A selection of T cell receptor beta chains follows, all from one sample in a study of blood T cell repertoires in COVID-19. Sequencing used immunoSEQ multiplex PCR; TCRdb keeps in-frame clones, though not all of them. The data contain some 190,000 clones, 70% to 90% of them singletons. The sequenced sample was PBMCs or T cells enriched from blood (not recorded which). The receptor set was obtained from a man younger than 45 with acute COVID-19. CDR3s include the opening cysteine and the closing phenylalanine or tryptophan. Each record gives: J gene, D gene, V gene, clone size, CDR3 protein, CDR3 DNA. The D gene is left open where the match is weak. Rows may omit the clone size; those that give it use once, few, many or a size class.

TRBJ1-3 | TRBD1 | TRBV7-9 | . | CASSARQGFAGNTIYF | TGTGCCAGCAGCGCGAGACAGGGGTTCGCCGGAAACACCATATATTTT
TRBJ2-7 | . | TRBV3-1/TRBV3-2 | . | CASSQLRGYEQYF | TGTGCCAGCAGCCAGTTAAGGGGATACGAGCAGTACTTC
TRBJ2-7 | . | TRBV11-3 | . | CASSLGVPPYEQYF | TGTGCCAGCAGCTTGGGCGTACCCCCCTACGAGCAGTACTTC
TRBJ1-5 | TRBD1 | TRBV10-3 | . | CAISEGQGNQPQHF | TGTGCCATCAGTGAAGGACAGGGAAACCAGCCCCAGCATTTT
TRBJ2-3 | TRBD1 | TRBV15 | . | CATSRDRAGGADTQYF | TGTGCCACCAGCAGAGATCGGGCAGGGGGCGCAGATACGCAGTATTTT
TRBJ1-6 | . | TRBV5-1 | . | CASSLETGPLHF | TGCGCCAGCAGCTTGGAAACCGGGCCCCTCCACTTT
TRBJ2-7 | TRBD2 | TRBV18 | few | CAGQGLAGPEQYF | TGTGCCGGACAGGGACTAGCGGGGCCCGAGCAGTACTTC
TRBJ1-2 | TRBD1 | TRBV3-1/TRBV3-2 | . | CASSRPGTGGNGYTF | TGTGCCAGCAGCCGTCCCGGGACAGGGGGGAATGGCTACACCTTC
TRBJ2-5 | TRBD2 | TRBV30 | once | CAWSTGGDGYF | TGTGCCTGGAGTACGGGGGGGGACGGATACTTC
TRBJ1-3 | . | TRBV3-1/TRBV3-2 | . | CASSPTEGGGNTIYF | TGTGCCAGCAGCCCTACCGAGGGAGGTGGAAACACCATATATTTT
TRBJ2-5 | TRBD2 | TRBV10-2 | . | CATSRPLLRGANQETQYF | TGCGCCACGAGCCGGCCCCTCTTGCGGGGGGCGAACCAAGAGACCCAGTACTTC
TRBJ1-1 | TRBD1 | TRBV4-1 | . | CASSHNTGQGREAFF | TGCGCCAGCAGCCATAACACGGGACAGGGGCGAGAAGCTTTCTTT
TRBJ2-7 | . | TRBV7-6 | many | CASSLAQGPDEQYF | TGTGCCAGCAGCTTAGCACAGGGCCCAGACGAGCAGTACTTC
TRBJ2-2 | TRBD2 | TRBV10-2 | . | CATLGGGPTGELFF | TGCGCCACCCTGGGCGGGGGACCCACCGGGGAGCTGTTTTTT
TRBJ2-3 | TRBD2 | TRBV27 | few | CASSLGTSDTDTQYF | TGTGCCAGCAGTTTAGGGACTAGCGACACAGATACGCAGTATTTT
TRBJ2-2 | TRBD1 | TRBV27 | . | CASRYITGDGTGELFF | TGTGCCAGCAGATATATAACAGGGGACGGAACCGGGGAGCTGTTTTTT
TRBJ2-3 | TRBD2 | TRBV19 | . | CASSRAGAGTDTQYF | TGTGCCAGTAGTCGAGCGGGGGCTGGCACAGATACGCAGTATTTT
TRBJ2-1 | TRBD2 | TRBV19 | once | CASSNQLAGTYNEQFF | TGTGCCAGTAGTAACCAACTAGCGGGGACCTACAATGAGCAGTTCTTC
TRBJ2-1 | . | TRBV7-2 | . | CASSLERGGDNEQFF | TGTGCCAGCAGCTTAGAAAGGGGAGGAGACAATGAGCAGTTCTTC
TRBJ1-1 | . | TRBV12-3/TRBV12-4 | . | CASSQTGRTEAFF | TGTGCCAGCAGTCAAACAGGGCGCACTGAAGCTTTCTTT
TRBJ2-3 | . | TRBV2 | . | CASSGRGGTDTQYF | TGTGCCAGCAGTGGAAGGGGCGGAACAGATACGCAGTATTTT
TRBJ1-6 | . | TRBV5-6 | . | CASSLTDRLSPLHF | TGTGCCAGCAGCCTTACGGACAGACTTTCACCCCTCCACTTT
TRBJ2-7 | . | TRBV30 | . | CACRPRTRSSYEQYF | TGTGCCTGCAGACCCCGAACACGGAGCTCCTACGAGCAGTACTTC
TRBJ1-1 | TRBD1 | TRBV6-5 | . | CASSRTGGTEAFF | TGTGCCAGCAGCAGGACAGGGGGCACTGAAGCTTTCTTT
TRBJ2-3 | TRBD2 | TRBV28 | . | CASSSGTITDTQYF | TGTGCCAGCAGCTCCGGGACTATCACAGATACGCAGTATTTT
TRBJ1-2 | . | TRBV5-3 | few | CARRLAPGKFCYGYTF | TGTGCCAGAAGATTGGCCCCGGGGAAATTTTGCTATGGCTACACCTTC
TRBJ2-7 | TRBD1 | TRBV12-5 | . | CASGFSQGAAEQYF | TGTGCTAGTGGTTTTTCCCAGGGGGCGGCCGAGCAGTACTTC
TRBJ2-4 | . | TRBV12-5 | . | CASGLVDGLRGIQYF | TGTGCTAGTGGTTTGGTCGACGGTCTAAGGGGCATTCAGTACTTC
TRBJ1-3 | . | TRBV25-1 | few | CASSTGGRNTIYF | TGTGCCAGCAGTACGGGGGGACGGAACACCATATATTTT
TRBJ2-6 | TRBD2 | TRBV7-9 | once | CASSLLAGSGANVLTF | TGTGCCAGCAGCCTACTAGCGGGGAGTGGGGCCAACGTCCTGACTTTC
TRBJ2-3 | . | TRBV19 | . | CASSIATGSDTQYF | TGTGCCAGTAGTATCGCCACAGGGTCAGATACGCAGTATTTT
TRBJ2-2 | . | TRBV24-1 | . | CATSDSPGREGAGELFF | TGTGCCACCAGTGACTCCCCAGGCCGAGAGGGGGCCGGGGAGCTGTTTTTT
TRBJ1-5 | . | TRBV2 | . | CASSGESGQPQHF | TGTGCCAGCAGTGGTGAGTCCGGTCAGCCCCAGCATTTT
TRBJ2-1 | TRBD2 | TRBV28 | . | CASSPDGRGGLYNEQFF | TGTGCCAGCAGTCCCGACGGGCGGGGGGGCCTTTACAATGAGCAGTTCTTC
TRBJ1-4 | TRBD1 | TRBV4-2 | . | CASSQPGQPNEKLFF | TGTGCCAGCAGCCAACCGGGACAGCCTAATGAAAAACTGTTTTTT
TRBJ1-6 | . | TRBV3-1/TRBV3-2 | many | CASSQDEGAVNSPLHF | TGTGCCAGCAGCCAAGATGAAGGGGCCGTCAATTCACCCCTCCACTTT
TRBJ2-2 | . | TRBV19 | . | CASSIGLAGELFF | TGTGCCAGTAGTATAGGACTGGCCGGGGAGCTGTTTTTT
TRBJ1-1 | . | TRBV2 | . | CASSVWWEGEMAAFF | TGTGCCAGCAGTGTTTGGTGGGAGGGTGAAATGGCGGCTTTCTTT